This entry lists 21 T cell receptor beta chains sequenced from one sample in a study of cytomegalovirus exposure and HLA in healthy donors. The repertoire was sequenced with immunoSEQ multiplex PCR; TCRdb's copy has only in-frame clones and lacks some. The data contain under 200,000 clones, roughly 96% of them singletons. Sequencing was done on a sample of PBMCs. These TCRs come from a woman under 30 in good health and CMV-seronegative.

This sequence joins TRBV4-1 and TRBJ1-6; D is ambiguous. Germline loops: CDR1 MGHRA, CDR2 YSYEKL. This CDR3 comprises 14 residues. V was shortened by 1 base and J by 7 bases, with 8 bases between the two germline ends. The CDR3 DNA follows: TGCGCCAGCAGCCAAGGAGCGATGAATTCACCCCTCCACTTT. Translating it yields CASSQGAMNSPLHF.

A single count supports this clone. The chain employs TRBV30 and TRBJ2-7, with 7 nucleotides matching TRBD2. The CDR3 covers 11 residues. Looked up from germline, CDR1 is GTSNPN and CDR2 is SVGIG (reference sequence). The V and J ends lost 4 bases and 6 bases, in that order; junction bases with no gene match: 3. The CDR3 DNA follows: TGTGCCTGGAAGCGGGGTAGCGAGCAGTACTTC. Translation: CAWKRGSEQYF.

This sequence joins TRBV4-3 and TRBJ2-1; weak D call: TRBD2 (6 bases). V gave up 3 bases and J gave up 1 base, with 13 bases separating them. The CDR3 is 16 residues long. CDR1 is LGHNA, CDR2 YSLEER, per germline. The CDR3 loop reads CASSQGAGGSYNEQFF. The CDR3 coding sequence is TGCGCCAGCAGCCAGGGAGCCGGGGGTTCCTACAATGAGCAGTTCTTC.

This sequence joins TRBV6-5 and TRBJ1-5; D is unresolved. CDR1 and CDR2 from the germline V gene are MNHEY and SVGAGI. The V end was cut by 4 bases, the J end by 3 bases, with 7 bases between. The CDR3 runs to 13 residues. The CDR3 region is CASSSVPNQPQHF. As DNA, the CDR3 is TGTGCCAGCAGTTCGGTCCCCAATCAGCCCCAGCATTTT.

V usage is TRBV4-1 and J usage is TRBJ2-1; TRBD1 agrees at 12 bases. The germline gives CDR1 MGHRA, CDR2 YSYEKL. There are 14 residues in the CDR3. With V trimmed by 9 bases and J by 8 bases, 8 bases remained unmatched. The CDR3 nucleotides are TGCGCCAGTTCCGGGACAGGGGGCAGGGATGAGCAGTTCTTC. Translation: CASSGTGGRDEQFF.

This sequence joins TRBV27 and TRBJ2-7; 9 bases agree with TRBD2. The germline CDR1 and CDR2 sequences are MNHEY and SMNVEV (reference sequence). CDR3 length: 14 residues. V lost 8 bases, J lost 0 bases, and 5 bases stayed unmatched. The chain's CDR3 is CASRQRGDSYEQYF. CDR3 coding DNA: TGTGCCAGCCGCCAGCGGGGGGACTCCTACGAGCAGTACTTC.

The J gene is TRBJ2-7, the V gene TRBV27; TRBD1 matches 8 bases. The CDR3 consists of 17 residues. The germline gives CDR1 MNHEY, CDR2 SMNVEV (reference sequence). Germline trimming cut 2 bases from V and 2 bases from J; bases unmatched to any gene: 11. The CDR3 reads CASSLQQGDTRPYEQYF. The CDR3 region has the DNA TGTGCCAGCAGTTTACAACAGGGGGATACACGTCCCTACGAGCAGTACTTC.

V is TRBV7-8 and J is TRBJ2-4; 7 positions agree with TRBD1. The CDR3 is 16 residues long. After removal of 2 bases from V and 2 bases from J, the junction contained 6 bases not matched to a gene. Germline V gene data show CDR1 as SGHVS and CDR2 as FQNEAQ. For the CDR3, the DNA is TGTGCCAGCAGCTTATCGAGGGGGCTGACCAAAAACATTCAGTACTTC. Translating gives CASSLSRGLTKNIQYF.

The rearrangement joins TRBV30 to TRBJ1-2; D gene uncertain. Germline V lookup: CDR1 GTSNPN, CDR2 SVGIG (reference sequence). CDR3 size: 12 residues. V was trimmed by 0 bases and J by 8 bases, leaving 10 bases between them. CDR3: CAWSVRGIGYTF. The CDR3 DNA reads TGTGCCTGGAGTGTACGCGGAATCGGCTACACCTTC. The full variable domain, with the rest looked up from reference TRBV30 and TRBJ1-2, is SQTIHQWPATLVQPVGSPLSLECTVEGTSNPNLYWYRQAAGRGLQLLFYSVGIGQISSEVPQNLSASRPQDRQFILSSKKLLLSDSGFYLCAWSVRGIGYTFGSGTRLTVV.

This clone was seen only once. J is TRBJ2-7 and V is TRBV5-4; a weak D match, TRBD2 (6 bases). Germline CDR1 reads SGHNT; CDR2 reads YYREEE (reference sequence). The CDR3 runs to 14 residues. V shed 1 base and J shed 1 base, with 9 bases lying between them. The CDR3 nucleotides are TGTGCCAGCAGCTTGCAAGGAGGGTCCTACGAGCAGTACTTC. Protein sequence: CASSLQGGSYEQYF.

V is TRBV6-5 and J is TRBJ2-2, with a weak D call TRBD2 (7 bases). CDR3 length equals 16 residues. V shed 2 bases and J shed 3 bases, with 13 bases lying between them. Germline V lookup: CDR1 MNHEY, CDR2 SVGAGI. The chain's CDR3 is CASSYDRGAYTGELFF. The CDR3 region has the DNA TGTGCCAGCAGTTACGATCGGGGGGCTTACACCGGGGAGCTGTTTTTT.

This chain connects TRBV5-1 to TRBJ2-2; TRBD1 might be the D (6 bases). The V gene's germline CDR1 is SGHRS and CDR2 YFSETQ. The CDR3 has 16 amino acids. V lost 0 bases and J 1 base, leaving 10 bases between the germline ends. The CDR3 sequence: CASSLGDTLNTGELFF. For the CDR3, the DNA is TGCGCCAGCAGCTTGGGGGACACCCTGAACACCGGGGAGCTGTTTTTT.

The chain links TRBV27 to TRBJ1-5, with D hard to call. The germline CDR1 and CDR2 sequences are MNHEY and SMNVEV (reference sequence). The germline V and J ends were trimmed by 11 bases and 7 bases, with 15 bases remaining between them. This CDR3 spans 12 amino acids. The CDR3 nucleotides read TGTGCCTCGGGTGAGGGTAGCCAGCCCCAGCATTTT. Residues: CASGEGSQPQHF.

V is TRBV10-3 and J is TRBJ1-5; D is possibly TRBD1 (6 bases). The V gene lost 2 bases and the J gene lost 2 bases, with 13 bases spanning the gap. Germline V lookup: CDR1 ENHRY, CDR2 SYGVKD. CDR3 length: 16 amino acids. Written as DNA, the CDR3 is TGTGCCATCAGTGAGGGTAGGGGGGGAGGCAATCAGCCCCAGCATTTT. Protein: CAISEGRGGGNQPQHF.

Note on this clone: Mismatch with germline at one junction end may stem from a read error. V gene TRBV7-7 combines with J gene TRBJ2-1; TRBD1 aligns across 11 bases. The CDR3 extends over 13 amino acids. Germline values: CDR1 SSHAT, CDR2 FNYEAQ (reference sequence). The CDR3 nucleotides are TGTGCTAGCAGCCCGGGACAGGGGGGAAAGCAGTTCTTC. This sequence encodes CASSPGQGGKQFF.

The genes are TRBV19 and TRBJ1-5, with 8 bases lining up with TRBD1. Germline trimming cut 6 bases from V and 16 bases from J; bases unmatched to any gene: 17. Germline assignment: CDR1 LNHDA and CDR2 SQIVND (reference sequence). The CDR3 consists of 14 residues. The chain's CDR3 is CASRADRVSPSQHF. In nucleotides, the CDR3 is TGTGCCAGTAGGGCGGACAGGGTCAGCCCCAGCCAACATTTT.

This clone was counted a single time. The chain combines TRBV12-5 with TRBJ2-5; D gene unclear. CDR1 and CDR2 (germline): LGHNT, FRNRAP. V was trimmed by 0 bases and J by 5 bases, leaving 10 bases between them. The CDR3 sequence is 14 residues long. The CDR3 nucleotides read TGTGCTAGTGGTTTGGTCCGGAACGGGGAGACCCAGTACTTC. As protein: CASGLVRNGETQYF.

This rearrangement joins TRBV28 to TRBJ1-1; D not resolved. The CDR3 totals 14 residues. The ends were cut back, 6 bases at V and 3 bases at J, with 14 bases in the middle. From germline, CDR1 is MDHEN and CDR2 SYDVKM. The CDR3, as DNA: TGTGCCAGCAGGCCGGGAGGTATTCACACTGAAGCTTTCTTT. This translates into CASRPGGIHTEAFF.

This clone was counted once. The rearrangement links TRBV19 to TRBJ2-7; weak D call: TRBD2 (6 bases). Germline V gene lookup returns CDR1 LNHDA and CDR2 SQIVND (reference sequence). The V and J ends lost 0 bases and 0 bases respectively, with 9 bases between them. This CDR3 has 15 amino acids. The DNA of the CDR3 is TGTGCCAGTAGTATAGATAGCGGATTCTCCTACGAGCAGTACTTC. Translated: CASSIDSGFSYEQYF.

V usage is TRBV4-3 and J usage is TRBJ1-4; the D is unclear. Trimming pared 0 bases from V and 1 base from J, leaving 6 bases between. The CDR3 loop spans 15 amino acids. Germline CDR1 LGHNA, CDR2 YSLEER. CDR3: CASSQDAGTNEKLFF. The CDR3, as DNA: TGCGCCAGCAGCCAAGATGCCGGAACTAATGAAAAACTGTTTTTT.

This clone was recorded a few times. J is TRBJ1-2 and V is TRBV18; 8 bases are shared with TRBD1. Germline CDR1 and CDR2: KGHSH and LQKENI. The J segment lost 8 bases and the V segment lost 5 bases, leaving 10 bases of the junction unmatched. The CDR3 consists of 14 residues. CDR3 sequence: CASSRDRIQGGYTF. In DNA, the CDR3 is TGTGCCAGCTCAAGGGACAGGATCCAAGGGGGCTACACCTTC.